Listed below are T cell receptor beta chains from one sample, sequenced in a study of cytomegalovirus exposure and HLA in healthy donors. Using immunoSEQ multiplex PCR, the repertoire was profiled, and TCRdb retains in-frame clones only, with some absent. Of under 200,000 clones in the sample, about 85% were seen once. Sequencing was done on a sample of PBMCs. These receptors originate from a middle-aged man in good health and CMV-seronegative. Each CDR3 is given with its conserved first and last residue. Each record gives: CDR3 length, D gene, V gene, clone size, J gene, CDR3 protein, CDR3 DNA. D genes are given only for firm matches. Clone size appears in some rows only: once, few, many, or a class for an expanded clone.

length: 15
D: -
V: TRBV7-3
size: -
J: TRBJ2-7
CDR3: CASSPSGVGSYEQYF
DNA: TGTGCCAGCAGCCCCTCGGGGGTAGGCTCCTACGAGCAGTACTTC

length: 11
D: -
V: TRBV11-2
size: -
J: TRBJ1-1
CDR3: CASTPLYTAFF
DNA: TGTGCCAGCACCCCTCTTTACACGGCTTTCTTT

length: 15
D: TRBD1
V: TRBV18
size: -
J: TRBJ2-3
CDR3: CASSPLRQGTDTQYF
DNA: TGTGCCAGCTCACCCCTCCGACAGGGGACAGATACGCAGTATTTT

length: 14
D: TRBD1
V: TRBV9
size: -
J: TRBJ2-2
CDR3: CASSVQGDTGELFF
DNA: TGTGCCAGCAGCGTCCAGGGGGACACCGGGGAGCTGTTTTTT

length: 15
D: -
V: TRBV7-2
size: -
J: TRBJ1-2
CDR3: CASSLSLDRRDGCTF
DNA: TGTGCCAGCAGCTTATCGTTGGACAGAAGGGATGGCTGCACCTTC

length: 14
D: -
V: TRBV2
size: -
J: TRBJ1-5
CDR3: CASSGGGQGQPQHF
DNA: TGTGCCAGCAGTGGCGGGGGGCAGGGTCAGCCCCAGCATTTT

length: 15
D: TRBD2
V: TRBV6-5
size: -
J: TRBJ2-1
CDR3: CASSAPSGGYNEQFF
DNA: TGTGCCAGCAGTGCCCCTAGCGGGGGATACAATGAGCAGTTCTTC

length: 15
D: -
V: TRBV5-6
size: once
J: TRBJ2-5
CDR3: CASSLLGGGQETQYF
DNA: TGTGCCAGCAGCTTGCTGGGTGGGGGGCAAGAGACCCAGTACTTC

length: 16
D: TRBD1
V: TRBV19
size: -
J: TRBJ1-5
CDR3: CASSIVRGQHNQPQHF
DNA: TGTGCCAGTAGTATAGTCAGGGGACAGCATAATCAGCCCCAGCATTTT

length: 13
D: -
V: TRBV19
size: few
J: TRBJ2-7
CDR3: CASSRGSLYEQYF
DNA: TGTGCCAGTAGTAGGGGCAGCCTTTACGAGCAGTACTTC

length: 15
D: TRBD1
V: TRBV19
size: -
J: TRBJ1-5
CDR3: CASSIEGQGFQPQHF
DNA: TGTGCCAGTAGTATCGAGGGACAGGGTTTTCAGCCCCAGCATTTT

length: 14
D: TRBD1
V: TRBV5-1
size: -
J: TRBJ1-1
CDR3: CASSGGQGSTEAFF
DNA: TGCGCCAGCAGCGGTGGACAGGGGAGCACTGAAGCTTTCTTT

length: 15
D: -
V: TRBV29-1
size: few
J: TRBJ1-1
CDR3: CATGGFTSMNTEAFF
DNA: TGTGCGACCGGGGGATTTACCTCAATGAACACTGAAGCTTTCTTT

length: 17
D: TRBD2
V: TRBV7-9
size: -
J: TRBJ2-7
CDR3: CASSADRGGRRDYEQYF
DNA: TGTGCCAGCAGCGCCGACCGGGGGGGGAGAAGAGATTACGAGCAGTACTTC

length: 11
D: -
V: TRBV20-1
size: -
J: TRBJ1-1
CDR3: CSAATGCEAFF
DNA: TGCAGTGCGGCCACCGGGTGTGAAGCTTTCTTT

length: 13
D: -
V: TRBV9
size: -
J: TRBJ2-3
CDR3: CASNTRGTDTQYF
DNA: TGTGCCAGCAATACACGGGGCACAGATACGCAGTATTTT

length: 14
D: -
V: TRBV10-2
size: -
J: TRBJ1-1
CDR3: CASSDPGHNTEAFF
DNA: TGCGCCAGCAGTGATCCAGGGCATAACACTGAAGCTTTCTTT

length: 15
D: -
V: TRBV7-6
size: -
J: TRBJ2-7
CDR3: CASSPSRGAAYEQYF
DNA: TGTGCCAGCAGCCCTAGTCGGGGGGCCGCCTACGAGCAGTACTTC

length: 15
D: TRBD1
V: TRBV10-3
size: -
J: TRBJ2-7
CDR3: CAISDPGTAHYEQYF
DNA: TGTGCCATCAGTGATCCCGGGACAGCTCACTACGAGCAGTACTTC